The source of this T cell receptor (beta chain) is a study of CD8 T cells in Susac syndrome. With random hexamers, reverse transcription was performed on about 0.5 to 1 ug of RNA. TCRdb re-called the immunoSEQ multiplex PCR reads with MiXCR, one entry per CDR3 protein. The data hold about 300,000 distinct CDR3 sequences, with about 91% observed a single time. V lost 4 bases to trimming and J lost 7 bases; unmatched junction nucleotides: 14. Germline values: CDR1 SGHTA, CDR2 FQGTGA. The length of the CDR3 is 16 residues. The TCR originated in a human donor with multiple sclerosis. The sequencing sample was made of CD4+ T cells from PBMCs. This sequence joins TRBV7-3 and TRBJ1-1; 8 bases agree with TRBD1. The DNA of the CDR3 is TGTGCCAGCAGCTCCCTCGTTACAGGGGGTGCTAGTGAAGCTTTCTTT. This sequence encodes CASSSLVTGGASEAFF.